This T cell receptor (beta chain) was identified during a study of cytomegalovirus exposure and HLA in healthy donors. General study results and limits: CMV antigen specificity was confirmed in vitro for a few CMV-associated chains. It was reportedly the case that the classifier diagnosed cytomegalovirus status with high specificity and sensitivity. In a later analysis, most CMV-associated TCR beta chains appeared HLA-restricted.

A multiplex PCR was run with 60 Vbeta primers and 13 Jbeta primers. Only in-frame clones appear in the TCRdb table, and some are missing; sequencing was by immunoSEQ multiplex PCR. The table lists approximately 150,000 clones, 80% to 85% of them singletons. There are 15 residues in the CDR3. Germline V gene lookup returns CDR1 MNHNS and CDR2 SASEGT. Deletions cut 6 bases from V and 2 bases from J, with 16 bases between. A word on this clone: Its antigen remains unknown.

This clonotype was obtained from a human donor in good health. The rearrangement uses TRBV6-1 and TRBJ1-1; D is ambiguous. Sequenced input: PBMCs. The CDR3, as DNA: TGTGCCAGCAGCCGAGGTGATATGTTTAACACTGAAGCTTTCTTT. Translation gives CASSRGDMFNTEAFF.